The 24 T cell receptor beta chains below all came from one sample that was sequenced in a study of spatial heterogeneity in lung cancer. TCRdb re-derived calls from the 5' RACE reads in MiXCR, one entry per CDR3 protein. The sample lists more than 10,000 distinct CDR3 sequences; 4% to 6% were seen once. Specified time point: sample taken at primary tumor resection. Findings and limits, study-wide: The number of expanded tumor alpha and beta chains correlated with mutation number.

No antigens are known for them. The source was lung tumor tissue, collected at surgery. These receptors originate from a male donor with early-stage non-small cell lung cancer.

In its sample, this clonotype was seen many times. The chain is built from TRBV6-1 and TRBJ2-1; the match to TRBD2 covers 12 bases. With V trimmed by 6 bases and J by 2 bases, 11 bases remained unmatched. Looked up from germline, CDR1 is MNHNS and CDR2 is SASEGT. The length of the CDR3 is 18 residues. CDR3 region: CASSLTSGGPLAYNEQFF. Here the CDR3 DNA reads TGTGCCAGCAGCCTAACTAGCGGGGGGCCCCTAGCCTACAATGAGCAGTTCTTC.

This clonotype is labeled as large (0.1 to 1%). The chain carries TRBV18 and TRBJ1-4, with D unclear. CDR1 KGHSH and CDR2 LQKENI come from the germline V gene. The germline V and J ends were trimmed by 5 bases and 5 bases, with 18 bases remaining between them. The CDR3 extends over 16 amino acids. The CDR3 sequence: CASSADLGIWNEKLFF. The CDR3 DNA reads as TGTGCCAGCTCAGCGGATCTAGGGATATGGAATGAAAAACTGTTTTTT.

This clonotype is classed as medium-sized. The genes are TRBV7-6 and TRBJ2-1; D possibly uses TRBD1 or TRBD2 (5 bases each). The CDR3 consists of 15 residues. The V gene lost 5 bases and the J gene lost 9 bases, with 20 bases spanning the gap. The germline V gene has CDR1 SGHVS and CDR2 FNYEAQ. This CDR3 is CASSPVVWGTSEQFF. The CDR3 DNA reads as TGTGCCAGCAGCCCCGTCGTGTGGGGCACTAGTGAGCAGTTCTTC.

There are many counts of this clonotype. V is TRBV11-2 and J is TRBJ2-4; TRBD2 agrees at 8 bases. CDR1 is SGHAT and CDR2 is FQNNGV in the germline V gene. CDR3 length equals 16 residues. The V segment lost 1 base and the J segment 6 bases; nucleotides outside the gene matches: 8. The CDR3 here is CASSLVPGGAPNIQYF. CDR3 DNA: TGTGCCAGCAGCTTAGTTCCGGGGGGGGCCCCAAACATTCAGTACTTC.

This clonotype has a count of ten or more. The chain links TRBV9 to TRBJ2-2; 12 bases match TRBD2. V was clipped by 2 bases and J by 6 bases; unmatched bases: 5. The CDR3 totals 16 residues. The germline gives CDR1 SGDLS, CDR2 YYNGEE. The CDR3 coding sequence is TGTGCCAGCAGCGTGACTAGCGGGAGATTCGCCGGGGAGCTGTTTTTT. It encodes CASSVTSGRFAGELFF.

This clonotype was picked up many times. This chain links TRBV20-1 with TRBJ1-2; TRBD1 agrees at 11 bases. The CDR3 length is 13 residues. Unmatched junction bases numbered 3, after V lost 5 bases and J lost 4 bases. Germline-derived CDR1 and CDR2 are DFQATT and SNEGSKA (reference sequence). The CDR3 loop reads CSARDRGSYGYTF. CDR3 DNA: TGCAGTGCTCGGGACAGGGGGAGCTATGGCTACACCTTC.

The sample holds many counts of this clonotype. The chain links TRBV7-2 to TRBJ1-4; tentatively, D is TRBD1 (5 bases). The length of the CDR3 is 13 residues. V gave up 5 bases and J gave up 5 bases, with 9 bases separating them. The germline gives CDR1 SGHTA, CDR2 FQGNSA. The CDR3 nucleotides read TGTGCCAGCAGCGGACAAAGGAATGAAAAACTGTTTTTT. It codes for CASSGQRNEKLFF.

This clonotype was seen repeatedly, ten times or more. The chain uses TRBV7-2 and TRBJ1-1; D remains unclear. V was shortened by 0 bases and J by 4 bases, with 18 bases between the two germline ends. Germline V gene sequence: CDR1 SGHTA, CDR2 FQGNSA. The CDR3 runs 17 residues. CDR3 protein: CASSLASLAGLATEAFF. CDR3 coding DNA: TGTGCCAGCAGCTTAGCCTCCCTAGCGGGGTTGGCCACTGAAGCTTTCTTT.

The table lists this clonotype with many counts. This rearrangement joins TRBV6-2 or TRBV6-3 to TRBJ2-7; tentative D call: TRBD1 (5 bases). With 6 bases removed from V and 2 bases from J, the gap between germline ends came to 20 bases. The germline CDR1 and CDR2 sequences are MNHEY and SVGEGT. The CDR3 covers 16 residues. The CDR3 DNA reads as TGTGCCAGCAGCCCCGACGACAGTCTCTATCCCTACGAGCAGTACTTC. This gives the protein CASSPDDSLYPYEQYF.

By sample share, this clonotype is medium-sized. The chain has TRBV28 and TRBJ2-7; no clear D. With 2 bases removed from V and 5 bases from J, the gap between germline ends came to 7 bases. Germline-derived CDR1 and CDR2 are MDHEN and SYDVKM. This CDR3 is 12 amino acids long. The DNA for the CDR3 is TGTGCCAGCAGTTTAATTGGCCACGAGCAGTACGTC. As protein: CASSLIGHEQYV.

This clonotype was seen ten or more times. The gene calls are TRBV7-6 and TRBJ1-1; D not resolved. V was cut by 4 bases and J by 3 bases, with 15 bases left in between. From germline, CDR1 is SGHVS and CDR2 FNYEAQ. CDR3 size: 15 residues. The CDR3 DNA sequence: TGTGCCAGCAGCTCGGCCCCAGGTGTTGACACTGAAGCTTTCTTT. It translates to CASSSAPGVDTEAFF.

This clonotype came up many times. The chain couples TRBV5-4 to TRBJ2-3; 8 positions match TRBD2. In germline, CDR1 is SGHNT, CDR2 YYREEE (reference sequence). J was trimmed by 3 bases and V by 7 bases; bases with no gene match: 16. The CDR3 consists of 17 residues. The CDR3 region has the DNA TGTGCCAGCTACTTATGGCTAGCGGGTGTCTCTACAGATACGCAGTATTTT. It yields the protein CASYLWLAGVSTDTQYF. Full variable domain (remainder filled in from reference TRBV5-4 and TRBJ2-3): ETGVTQSPTHLIKTRGQQVTLRCSSQSGHNTVSWYQQALGQGPQFIFQYYREEENGRGNFPPRFSGLQFPNYSSELNVNALELDDSALYLCASYLWLAGVSTDTQYFGPGTRLTVL.

This clonotype is medium-sized within its sample. The chain recombines TRBV5-4 with TRBJ2-3, with 14 positions matching TRBD2. J gave up 2 bases and V 2 bases, and 4 bases lay outside the gene matches. The germline V gene encodes CDR1 SGHNT and CDR2 YYREEE (reference sequence). The CDR3 is 17 residues long. DNA for the CDR3: TGTGCCAGCAGCTTTAGACTAGCGGGAGGGACCACAGATACGCAGTATTTT. Amino acid sequence: CASSFRLAGGTTDTQYF. The full variable domain, completed using reference TRBV5-4 and TRBJ2-3, is ETGVTQSPTHLIKTRGQQVTLRCSSQSGHNTVSWYQQALGQGPQFIFQYYREEENGRGNFPPRFSGLQFPNYSSELNVNALELDDSALYLCASSFRLAGGTTDTQYFGPGTRLTVL.

In its sample, this clonotype was seen many times. The genes are TRBV19 and TRBJ2-1, with TRBD1 matching 8 bases. The germline CDR1 and CDR2 sequences are LNHDA and SQIVND (reference sequence). V shed 9 bases and J 4 bases; nucleotides not matched to a gene: 11. The CDR3 has 15 residues. The CDR3 region has the DNA TGTGCCAGCCATGCCCCAGGGGGCCGTTACAATGAGCAGTTCTTC. Translating gives CASHAPGGRYNEQFF.

The sample holds many counts of this clonotype. This chain joins TRBV28 and TRBJ1-5; perhaps TRBD1 as D (5 bases). Trimming removed 4 bases at V and 6 bases at J, with 16 bases between. This CDR3 is built from 15 residues. Germline CDR1 is MDHEN and CDR2 is SYDVKM. The CDR3 loop is CASSSWGVLSQPQHF. The DNA for the CDR3 is TGTGCCAGCAGTTCCTGGGGGGTGCTAAGTCAGCCCCAGCATTTT.

This clonotype was seen many times. The CDR3 DNA reads as TGTGCCAGCAGACCAGTACTAGCCAAAAACATTCAGTACTTC. It encodes CASRPVLAKNIQYF. The rearrangement joins TRBV27 to TRBJ2-4; no definite D call. The V end lost 6 bases, the J end lost 0 bases, and 9 bases lay between the germline ends. This CDR3 contains 14 residues. Germline loops: CDR1 MNHEY, CDR2 SMNVEV (reference sequence).

This clonotype was counted at least ten times. This chain links TRBV3-1 with TRBJ1-2; no reliable D call. V lost 3 bases and J 5 bases, leaving 13 bases between the germline ends. The CDR3 sequence is 14 residues long. Germline lookup yields CDR1 LGHDT and CDR2 YNNKEL (reference sequence). This CDR3 reads CASSHGTEEYGYTF. The CDR3 bases are TGTGCCAGCAGCCACGGAACAGAAGAATATGGCTACACCTTC.

This clonotype has just a few counts. The genes are TRBV7-2 and TRBJ1-5; possibly TRBD1 for D (6 bases). CDR3 length: 13 amino acids. Trimming left V 3 bases short and J 4 bases short, with 7 bases between. Germline loops: CDR1 SGHTA, CDR2 FQGNSA. This CDR3 is CASSFGQNQPQHF. The CDR3 DNA reads TGTGCCAGCAGCTTTGGACAGAATCAGCCCCAGCATTTT.

This clonotype has at least ten counts. In DNA form, the CDR3 reads TGTGCCAGCAGTATTGGGACTAACTATGGCTACACCTTC. Translated: CASSIGTNYGYTF. The rearrangement links TRBV6-2 or TRBV6-3 to TRBJ1-2, with no clear D. Trimming took off 5 bases at V and 0 bases at J, with 7 bases between the two ends. Germline assignment: CDR1 MNHEY and CDR2 SVGEGT. This CDR3 is built from 13 residues.

The chain joins TRBV30 to TRBJ1-2, with D tentatively TRBD1 (5 bases). V was clipped by 3 bases and J by 1 base, with 12 bases between them. Per the germline V gene, CDR1 is GTSNPN and CDR2 is SVGIG (reference sequence). The CDR3 totals 14 residues. The chain's CDR3 is CAWRGTGVNYGYTF. In DNA, the CDR3 is TGTGCCTGGAGGGGGACCGGCGTTAACTATGGCTACACCTTC.

The CDR3 DNA sequence: TGTGCCAGCAACCCGCCTAGCGGGGGCGAGACCCAGTACTTC. Translation: CASNPPSGGETQYF. This sequence joins TRBV3-1 and TRBJ2-5; 10 bases match TRBD2. V lost 7 bases, J lost 5 bases, and 7 bases stayed unmatched. The CDR3 consists of 14 residues. Germline V gene sequence: CDR1 LGHDT, CDR2 YNNKEL (reference sequence).

In regard to this clonotype: Being one base from a much bigger clone, this may be a read error. This CDR3 is missing its conserved last phenylalanine or tryptophan, likely due to a read error. The chain employs TRBV12-3 or TRBV12-4 and TRBJ1-1, with 7 bases lining up with TRBD1. The J segment lost 4 bases and the V segment lost 6 bases, leaving 2 bases of the junction unmatched. The CDR3 extends over 12 amino acids. The CDR3 DNA reads as TGTGCCAGCAGAAGACAGGGCACTGAAGCTTTCTAT. Translated: CASRRQGTEAFY.

This clonotype was detected many times. The chain is built from TRBV6-6 and TRBJ2-2; 8 positions agree with TRBD2. The J segment lost 7 bases and the V segment lost 7 bases, leaving 11 bases of the junction unmatched. Germline V gives CDR1 MNHNY, CDR2 SVGAGI (reference sequence). The CDR3 has 15 amino acids. Here the CDR3 DNA reads TGTGCCAGCACCTATAGCGGGATTAGTGGCGGGGAGCTGTTTTTT. Residues: CASTYSGISGGELFF.

This clonotype has ten or more counts. This chain connects TRBV10-3 to TRBJ1-1, with TRBD1 as a possible D gene (6 bases). This CDR3 contains 13 residues. The ends were cut back, 4 bases at V and 3 bases at J, with 9 bases in the middle. Germline lookup yields CDR1 ENHRY and CDR2 SYGVKD. CDR3 nucleotides: TGTGCCATCAGTGGGGACACCGACACTGAAGCTTTCTTT. Residues: CAISGDTDTEAFF.